The 13 T cell receptor beta chains below come from one sample, sequenced in a study of shared clonotypes between healthy human individuals. CD45RO-negative, CCR7-selected cells formed the naive CD8 fraction, which excluded terminally differentiated effector memory CD45RA+ cells. Some clones are missing from TCRdb's copy, which holds only in-frame ones; the method was immunoSEQ multiplex PCR. The data show some 2,000,000 clones, about 95% seen once. The material sequenced was naive CD8+ T cells sorted from blood. These receptors all stem from a man aged 18 to 29 in good health.

The genes are TRBV4-1 and TRBJ1-1; TRBD1 might be the D (5 bases). The CDR3 is 15 amino acids. V lost 4 bases to trimming and J lost 5 bases, with 17 bases between them. Germline V CDR1 and CDR2: MGHRA, YSYEKL. CDR3: CASSLGYGGGTEAFF. The DNA of the CDR3 is TGCGCCAGCAGCCTGGGGTACGGGGGTGGAACTGAAGCTTTCTTT.

The chain combines TRBV2 with TRBJ1-5; D uncertain. The CDR3 has 15 amino acids. Germline V lookup: CDR1 SNHLY, CDR2 FYNNEI. The ends were cut back, 5 bases at V and 4 bases at J, with 15 bases in the middle. In nucleotides, the CDR3 is TGTGCCAGCAGTTTTGAAACGGTGGTGAATCAGCCCCAGCATTTT. It yields the protein CASSFETVVNQPQHF.

This clone was picked up one time. V and J are TRBV7-9 and TRBJ1-1; possible D gene TRBD1, 6 bases. The CDR3 consists of 15 residues. The germline V gene encodes CDR1 SEHNR and CDR2 FQNEAQ (reference sequence). Trimming stripped 6 bases from V and 2 bases from J, with 16 bases between. In nucleotides, the CDR3 is TGTGCCAGCAGGTCCCCATCGGGGGGCAACACTGAAGCTTTCTTT. Amino acids: CASRSPSGGNTEAFF. The whole variable domain, remainder taken from reference TRBV7-9 and TRBJ1-1, is DTGVSQNPRHKITKRGQNVTFRCDPISEHNRLYWYRQTLGQGPEFLTYFQNEAQLEKSRLLSDRFSAERPKGSFSTLEIQRTEQGDSAMYLCASRSPSGGNTEAFFGQGTRLTVV.

This chain links TRBV7-9 with TRBJ2-7, with 8 bases fitting TRBD2. The J segment lost 2 bases and the V segment lost 5 bases, leaving 8 bases of the junction unmatched. CDR1 and CDR2 from the germline V gene are SEHNR and FQNEAQ (reference sequence). The CDR3 spans 15 residues. Written as DNA, the CDR3 is TGTGCCAGCAGCGCCGGGAGGGGGTCCCCCTACGAGCAGTACTTC. Translation gives CASSAGRGSPYEQYF.

The chain combines TRBV5-1 with TRBJ2-1; 10 bases match TRBD2. Germline CDR1 SGHRS, CDR2 YFSETQ. The CDR3 extends over 14 amino acids. Germline trimming cut 0 bases from V and 10 bases from J; bases unmatched to any gene: 4. This chain's CDR3 is CASSLASGGWEQFF. The DNA for the CDR3 is TGCGCCAGCAGCTTGGCTAGCGGGGGTTGGGAGCAGTTCTTC.

This chain links TRBV5-4 with TRBJ2-2, with unresolved D. V was clipped by 1 base and J by 1 base, with 5 bases between them. The CDR3 loop spans 14 amino acids. Germline CDR1 and CDR2: SGHNT and YYREEE (reference sequence). The CDR3: CASSLIGNTGELFF. In DNA form, the CDR3 reads TGTGCCAGCAGCTTGATCGGGAACACCGGGGAGCTGTTTTTT.

The chain links TRBV6-5 to TRBJ2-5; no firm D call. Deletions cut 6 bases from V and 5 bases from J, with 19 bases between. CDR3 length: 15 amino acids. CDR1 is MNHEY and CDR2 is SVGAGI in the germline V gene. DNA of the CDR3: TGTGCCAGCAGCCTGACGGGCCTGTTCCAGGAGACCCAGTACTTC. It yields the protein CASSLTGLFQETQYF.

This chain connects TRBV9 to TRBJ2-2; D not resolved. The V and J ends lost 6 bases and 5 bases respectively, with 8 bases between them. Germline loops: CDR1 SGDLS, CDR2 YYNGEE. This CDR3 comprises 12 residues. CDR3 in DNA: TGTGCCAGCAAGAAAGGGACCGGGGAGCTGTTTTTT. Its protein is CASKKGTGELFF. Using reference TRBV9 and TRBJ2-2 for the parts outside the CDR3, the full variable domain is DSGVTQTPKHLITATGQRVTLRCSPRSGDLSVYWYQQSLDQGLQFLIQYYNGEERAKGNILERFSAQQFPDLHSELNLSSLELGDSALYFCASKKGTGELFFGEGSRLTVL.

To note about this clone: The identical CDR3 is also encoded by other nucleotide sequences in the sample. The genes are TRBV9 and TRBJ2-1; the D call may be TRBD1 or TRBD2 (5 bases each). The V end was cut by 0 bases, the J end by 9 bases, with 13 bases between. The germline CDR1 and CDR2 sequences are SGDLS and YYNGEE. This CDR3 spans 14 amino acids. The CDR3 is CASSVGGGTGEQFF. CDR3 coding DNA: TGTGCCAGCAGCGTAGGGGGTGGGACGGGTGAGCAGTTCTTC.

The DNA of the CDR3 is TGCGCCAGCAGCTTGGCAGGGGAGTACACTGAAGCTTTCTTT. This translates into CASSLAGEYTEAFF. The chain couples TRBV5-1 to TRBJ1-1; D is possibly TRBD1 (6 bases). The V end was cut by 0 bases, the J end by 3 bases, with 9 bases between. Germline CDR1 SGHRS, CDR2 YFSETQ. This CDR3 contains 14 residues.

The J gene is TRBJ2-2, the V gene TRBV28; D might be TRBD2 (5 bases). This CDR3 is 14 amino acids long. Germline V gene data show CDR1 as MDHEN and CDR2 as SYDVKM. Trimming removed 2 bases at V and 7 bases at J, with 11 bases between. The CDR3 DNA sequence: TGTGCCAGCAGTTTAGTACTAGAGAACGGGGAGCTGTTTTTT. This translates into CASSLVLENGELFF.

The chain couples TRBV11-2 to TRBJ2-2; D possibly uses TRBD1 or TRBD2 (5 bases each). CDR1 and CDR2 (germline): SGHAT, FQNNGV. The CDR3 consists of 13 residues. V lost 5 bases and J lost 6, with 10 bases in between. The CDR3 loop reads CASSAWGSGELFF. CDR3 nucleotides: TGTGCCAGCAGCGCCTGGGGGTCCGGGGAGCTGTTTTTT.

This clone was counted a single time. CDR3 region: CASTPGGTGYTF. DNA for the CDR3: TGTGCCAGTACCCCGGGGGGGACCGGCTACACCTTC. J is TRBJ1-2 and V is TRBV19; TRBD1 is a possible D gene (5 bases). The germline CDR1 and CDR2 sequences are LNHDA and SQIVND (reference sequence). The CDR3 is 12 residues long. V was cut by 7 bases and J by 8 bases, with 14 bases left in between.